One sample yielded the 10 T cell receptor beta chains listed below, sequenced in a study of blood T cells in healthy people across ages. Then a second PCR, running roughly 7 to 11 cycles, was carried out with a sample-barcoded 5' primer and a J-beta primer mix. TCRdb called the 5' RACE reads again in MiXCR, with one record for every CDR3 protein. Among around 670,000 distinct CDR3 sequences, approximately 30% were seen once, and the ten largest hold about a sixth. Sequencing was carried out using blood. These receptors were taken from a woman aged 80 or over in good health.

As for this clonotype: It is likely a read error, because the conserved phenylalanine at the end of the CDR3 is missing. No DNA is shown, since the ends of the CDR3 on it are uncertain; the CDR3 is the one TCRdb lists. The chain has TRBV7-3 and TRBJ2-7; the D call TRBD2 from the table was never checked on the DNA. Inclusive of both ends, the CDR3 amounts to 17 amino acids. Per germline, CDR1 SGHTA and CDR2 FQGTGA. CDR3 in amino acids: CASSLRRAGGARRDPVL.

The V and J genes are TRBV24-1 and TRBJ2-2, with 16 nucleotides matching TRBD2. Germline V gene sequence: CDR1 KGHDR, CDR2 SFDVKD. V lost 5 bases to trimming and J lost 3 bases; unmatched junction nucleotides: 11. This CDR3 has 20 residues. This CDR3 reads CATSATPGTSGGAHTGELFF. As DNA, the CDR3 is TGTGCCACCAGTGCAACCCCCGGGACTAGCGGGGGGGCCCACACCGGGGAGCTGTTTTTT.

Concerning this clonotype: Being one base from a much bigger clone, this may be a read error. This chain uses TRBV7-8 with TRBJ1-2, with D perhaps TRBD1 (5 bases). Germline values: CDR1 SGHVS, CDR2 FQNEAQ. The CDR3 has 15 amino acids. CDR3: CARSLEERTNYGYTF. The CDR3 DNA reads as TGTGCCCGCAGCCTCGAGGAGAGGACAAACTATGGCTACACCTTC.

This clonotype was detected many times. The CDR3 here is CASSVQGLHEQFF. The CDR3 DNA reads TGCGCCAGCAGCGTACAGGGTTTGCATGAGCAGTTCTTC. The V call is TRBV5-1, the J call TRBJ2-1; perhaps TRBD1 as D (6 bases). This CDR3 has 13 residues. The germline gives CDR1 SGHRS, CDR2 YFSETQ. The V and J ends lost 4 bases and 8 bases respectively, with 13 bases between them.

The rearrangement links TRBV6-2 or TRBV6-3 to TRBJ2-7; the D gene is possibly TRBD2 (6 bases). The ends were cut back, 0 bases at V and 4 bases at J, with 10 bases in the middle. The germline gives CDR1 MNHEY, CDR2 SVGEGT. The length of the CDR3 is 14 residues. The chain's CDR3 is CASSYSSGHYEQYF. The CDR3 DNA sequence: TGTGCCAGCAGTTACTCTAGCGGACATTACGAGCAGTACTTC.

The sample holds many counts of this clonotype. The chain combines TRBV6-1 with TRBJ2-1; D gene ambiguous. Germline V CDR1 and CDR2: MNHNS, SASEGT. V was trimmed by 0 bases and J by 4 bases, leaving 13 bases between them. This CDR3 has 16 amino acids. CDR3 nucleotide sequence: TGTGCCAGCAGTGAAGCGCGCTACAGAAATTACAATGAGCAGTTCTTC. As protein: CASSEARYRNYNEQFF.

This clonotype has ten or more counts. The rearrangement links TRBV6-2 or TRBV6-3 to TRBJ2-1; 9 bases are a match to TRBD2. Germline CDR1 MNHEY, CDR2 SVGEGT. The CDR3 sequence is 15 residues long. The trim removed 6 bases at V and 4 bases at J, leaving 7 bases unmatched. The CDR3 DNA follows: TGTGCCAGCAGGTCACTAGCGGGTTATTACAATGAGCAGTTCTTC. This codes for CASRSLAGYYNEQFF.

In this sample, this clonotype turned up many times. The V gene is TRBV6-6, the J gene TRBJ2-1; 10 positions agree with TRBD1. V lost 5 bases and J lost 7; bases outside the gene matches: 8. The CDR3 spans 15 residues. Germline V CDR1 and CDR2: MNHNY, SVGAGI (reference sequence). The CDR3 loop is CASSPPGQGSNEQFF. The CDR3 nucleotides are TGTGCCAGCAGTCCCCCGGGACAGGGGTCTAATGAGCAGTTCTTC.

The rearrangement uses TRBV7-2 and TRBJ1-5; unclear D gene. Deletions cut 4 bases from V and 10 bases from J, with 26 bases between. The germline CDR1 and CDR2 sequences are SGHTA and FQGNSA. The CDR3 is 17 amino acids. The CDR3 nucleotides read TGTGCCAGCAGCTCTTCCTCGGGCCGCCCAGGCAGTCATCCCCAGCATTTT. This codes for CASSSSSGRPGSHPQHF.

This clonotype was found a few times. This chain connects TRBV5-1 to TRBJ1-1, with 8 bases that match TRBD1. V was pared by 0 bases and J by 6 bases, with 13 bases of the junction left unmatched. Per germline, CDR1 SGHRS and CDR2 YFSETQ. CDR3 size: 17 residues. The CDR3 nucleotides are TGCGCCAGCAGCTTGGTGGCAGGGGGCGTGAATCGTGCTGAAGCTTTCTTT. It codes for CASSLVAGGVNRAEAFF. Looking up the rest from reference TRBV5-1 and TRBJ1-1 gives the full variable domain: KAGVTQTPRYLIKTRGQQVTLSCSPISGHRSVSWYQQTPGQGLQFLFEYFSETQRNKGNFPGRFSGRQFSNSRSEMNVSTLELGDSALYLCASSLVAGGVNRAEAFFGQGTRLTVV.